These T cell receptor beta chains were read from a single sample in a study of blood T cells in healthy people across ages. TCRdb reanalysed the 5' RACE reads using MiXCR and keeps one entry per CDR3 protein. The profile shows 600,000 or so distinct CDR3 sequences, around 21% of them singletons. The material sequenced was blood. These receptor sequences come from a man in his 70s in good health. Both conserved end residues are part of each CDR3. D genes are given only for firm matches. Size values are once, few and many counts, or a class for expanded clones, and some rows have none.

j_gene,v_gene,abundance,d_gene,CDR3aa,CDR3nt
TRBJ2-3,TRBV24-1,-,-,CATSDRGTQYF,TGTGCCACCAGTGATCGGGGAACGCAGTATTTT
TRBJ1-2,TRBV20-1,-,TRBD1,CSARRQGDYGYTF,TGCAGTGCTAGACGACAGGGGGACTATGGCTACACCTTC
TRBJ2-1,TRBV12-3/TRBV12-4,-,TRBD2,CASSAAGGPYNEQFF,TGTGCCAGCAGTGCAGCGGGAGGGCCATACAATGAGCAGTTCTTC
TRBJ2-1,TRBV3-1,many,TRBD2,CASSRERSGRGNEQFF,TGTGCCAGCAGCCGAGAACGTAGCGGGAGAGGGAATGAGCAGTTCTTC
TRBJ1-4,TRBV7-9,-,-,CASSSQTAEKLFF,TGTGCCAGCAGTTCACAGACGGCAGAAAAACTGTTTTTT
TRBJ2-7,TRBV7-2,-,-,CASSLGVASSYEQYF,TGTGCCAGCAGCTTAGGGGTTGCTAGCTCCTACGAGCAGTACTTC
TRBJ2-4,TRBV4-3,many,TRBD2,CASSQDGTSPIQYF,TGCGCCAGCAGCCAAGATGGGACTAGTCCCATTCAGTACTTC
TRBJ2-1,TRBV4-3,few,TRBD2,CASSQYTSGDYQQFF,TGCGCCAGCAGCCAATATACTAGCGGGGACTATCAGCAGTTCTTC
TRBJ2-1,TRBV20-1,-,TRBD1,CSATGGIGEQFF,TGCAGTGCCACAGGGGGGATCGGTGAGCAGTTCTTC
TRBJ2-2,TRBV5-8,-,TRBD1,CASTQGVNTGELFF,TGTGCCAGCACACAGGGGGTAAACACCGGGGAGCTGTTTTTT
TRBJ2-3,TRBV3-1,few,-,CASSQMGRPEDTQYF,TGTGCCAGCAGCCAAATGGGCCGGCCCGAGGATACGCAGTATTTT
TRBJ1-5,TRBV28,few,-,CASSSNRDSHQPQHF,TGTGCCAGCAGTTCCAACCGGGACTCCCATCAGCCCCAGCATTTT
TRBJ2-5,TRBV29-1,-,TRBD1,CSFNRGRETQYF,TGCAGCTTCAACAGGGGGCGGGAGACCCAGTACTTC
TRBJ2-1,TRBV6-5,few,TRBD2,CASSYQSWTSGRAPYNEQFF,TGTGCCAGCAGTTACCAGTCCTGGACTAGCGGGAGGGCCCCCTACAATGAGCAGTTCTTC
TRBJ1-5,TRBV28,few,TRBD1,CASSFPGGRKPQHF,TGTGCCAGCAGTTTCCCAGGGGGCAGGAAGCCCCAGCATTTT
TRBJ2-3,TRBV3-1,-,TRBD2,CASSQGTITDTQYF,TGTGCCAGCAGCCAGGGGACTATTACCGATACGCAGTATTTT
TRBJ2-7,TRBV7-8,-,-,CASSLKGRAYEQYF,TGTGCCAGCAGCTTAAAGGGGAGAGCCTACGAGCAGTACTTC
TRBJ2-5,TRBV20-1,few,-,CSADPRTSGTQYF,TGCAGTGCTGACCCCCGGACCAGCGGGACCCAGTACTTC
TRBJ2-5,TRBV6-5,many,TRBD2,CASSGLGGETQYF,TGTGCCAGCAGCGGACTAGGAGGAGAGACCCAGTACTTC
TRBJ2-5,TRBV18,-,-,CASSPLGGIAQETQYF,TGTGCCAGCTCACCACTGGGCGGTATAGCCCAAGAGACCCAGTACTTC
TRBJ2-1,TRBV5-6,many,TRBD1,CASSSGTGRYNEQFF,TGTGCCAGCAGCTCCGGGACAGGGAGGTACAATGAGCAGTTCTTC
TRBJ2-5,TRBV20-1,few,TRBD2,CSAKTSVRETQYF,TGCAGTGCTAAGACTAGCGTGAGAGAGACCCAGTACTTC
TRBJ2-7,TRBV5-5,-,TRBD2,CTSSLEKRGLSYEQYF,TGTACCAGCAGCTTGGAGAAGCGGGGCCTCTCCTACGAGCAGTACTTC
TRBJ2-2,TRBV5-1,few,-,CASSLGRRDLPNTGELFF,TGCGCCAGCAGCCTTGGTAGGCGGGACCTACCGAACACCGGGGAGCTGTTTTTT
TRBJ2-1,TRBV4-3,few,TRBD2,CASSQEAGTSGTYEQFF,TGCGCCAGCAGCCAAGAAGCGGGGACTAGCGGCACCTATGAGCAGTTCTTC
TRBJ2-6,TRBV15,-,-,CATSRASNSGANVLTF,TGTGCCACCAGCAGAGCGAGCAACTCTGGGGCCAACGTCCTGACTTTC
TRBJ2-3,TRBV28,-,-,CASSFQNRDTQYF,TGTGCCAGCAGTTTCCAGAACAGAGATACGCAGTACTTT
TRBJ2-7,TRBV6-5,-,-,CASSYSFRETYEQYF,TGTGCCAGCAGTTATTCATTCAGGGAAACCTACGAGCAGTACTTC
TRBJ2-1,TRBV12-3/TRBV12-4,once,TRBD1,CASSLAGGPCNEQFF,TGTGCCAGCAGTTTAGCAGGGGGCCCCTGCAATGAGCAGTTCTTC
TRBJ2-5,TRBV5-1,many,-,CASSQGTEETQYF,TGCGCCAGCAGCCAGGGAACAGAAGAGACCCAGTACTTC
TRBJ2-5,TRBV20-1,few,-,CSARNPETQYF,TGCAGTGCTAGAAACCCAGAGACCCAGTACTTC
TRBJ2-7,TRBV11-2,few,TRBD1,CASSLADRAIYEQYF,TGTGCCAGCAGCTTAGCGGACAGGGCCATCTACGAGCAGTACTTC
TRBJ2-7,TRBV20-1,few,-,CSATKDSSSYEQYF,TGCAGTGCTACGAAGGACTCTAGCTCCTACGAGCAGTACTTC
TRBJ2-1,TRBV9,-,TRBD2,CASSGKAGDWNEQFF,TGTGCCAGCAGCGGGAAAGCGGGAGACTGGAATGAGCAGTTCTTC
TRBJ1-1,TRBV11-2,many,-,CASSFWSRMNTEAFF,TGTGCCAGCAGCTTTTGGTCCCGCATGAACACTGAAGCTTTCTTT
TRBJ2-3,TRBV7-8,many,-,CASSSESPLTDTQYF,TGTGCCAGCAGCTCGGAGAGTCCTCTCACAGATACGCAGTATTTT
TRBJ2-7,TRBV6-5,few,TRBD1,CASSPGQERTRAYEQYF,TGTGCCAGCAGTCCGGGACAGGAAAGGACCCGGGCCTACGAGCAGTACTTC
TRBJ1-1,TRBV19,few,-,CASRSDSMNTEAFF,TGTGCCAGTAGATCGGACAGTATGAACACTGAAGCTTTCTTT
TRBJ2-3,TRBV28,many,TRBD1,CASNLGGQGLPDTQYF,TGTGCCAGCAACCTGGGGGGACAGGGCCTCCCAGATACGCAGTATTTT
TRBJ2-7,TRBV3-1,-,-,CASSSYPEPLYEQYF,TGTGCCAGCAGCTCTTACCCGGAACCCCTCTACGAGCAGTACTTC
TRBJ2-5,TRBV12-3/TRBV12-4,few,-,CASSVRAETQYF,TGTGCCAGCAGTGTGCGGGCAGAGACCCAGTACTTC
TRBJ2-5,TRBV6-5,many,TRBD2,CASSSRLLAGQETQYF,TGTGCCAGCAGTTCCAGGTTACTAGCGGGGCAAGAGACCCAGTACTTC
TRBJ1-1,TRBV7-3,-,TRBD1,CASSWTGYTEAFF,TGTGCCAGCAGCTGGACAGGGTACACTGAAGCTTTCTTT